Included here is one TCR beta chain sequence, with context. These data come from a study of blood T cell repertoires in COVID-19. CDR1 SEHNR and CDR2 FQNEAQ come from the germline V gene (reference sequence). V dropped 1 base and J dropped 4; count of bases not matched to a gene: 8. The CDR3 length is 16 residues. Sequenced by immunoSEQ multiplex PCR; TCRdb stores in-frame clones only, minus some. The sample has nearly 90,000 clones, about nine tenths seen once. This receptor was taken from a man aged 55-75 years with acute or convalescent COVID-19. The material sequenced was peripheral blood. The chain links TRBV7-9 to TRBJ2-7, with 9 positions matching TRBD1. This chain's CDR3 is CASSLVQGTGLYEQYF. CDR3 DNA: TGTGCCAGCAGCTTAGTTCAGGGGACAGGGCTATACGAGCAGTACTTC.